A selection of T cell receptor beta chains follows, all from one sample in a study of blood T cell repertoires in COVID-19. TCRdb's table, derived via immunoSEQ multiplex PCR, lists solely in-frame clones and lacks some. This table holds over 90,000 clones, around four fifths found once. Input material: peripheral blood. The receptors originated from a human donor in a cohort sampled during active COVID-19. CDR3s include the opening cysteine and the closing phenylalanine or tryptophan. Fields, in order: D gene, clone size, J gene, V gene, CDR3 DNA, CDR3 protein. D genes are given only for firm matches. The size field is filled for only some rows; it gives once, few, many or a size class.

TRBD1	once	TRBJ1-6	TRBV2	TGTGCCAGCAGTGAAAGGGGACAGGGGGATTCACCCCTCCACTTT	CASSERGQGDSPLHF
TRBD1	-	TRBJ2-2	TRBV27	TGTGCCAGCAGTTGGGGGACAGTGAACACCGGGGAGCTGTTTTTT	CASSWGTVNTGELFF
TRBD1	-	TRBJ1-2	TRBV6-5	TGTGCCAGCAGTTACTTGGGACAGGGGGCGCGAGGCTACACCTTC	CASSYLGQGARGYTF
-	-	TRBJ2-2	TRBV5-1	TGCGCCAGCAGCCTGATGACCGACAACGGGGAGCTGTTTTTT	CASSLMTDNGELFF
-	-	TRBJ1-2	TRBV6-6	TGTGCCAGCAGTTACACAGCCTATGGCTACACCTTC	CASSYTAYGYTF
-	-	TRBJ1-6	TRBV3-1/TRBV3-2	TGTGCCAGCAGCCAGGGCCAGGTAACTTCACCCCTCCACTTT	CASSQGQVTSPLHF
TRBD1	once	TRBJ1-2	TRBV19	TGTGCCAGTAGCCGGGACAGAACAAACTATGGCTACACCTTC	CASSRDRTNYGYTF
-	-	TRBJ2-3	TRBV2	TGTGCCAGCAGGGCGGGGGCGAACCAAGATACGCAGTATTTT	CASRAGANQDTQYF
-	few	TRBJ2-2	TRBV30	TGTGCCTGGAGTGTACTAGTGGGGGCAGGGGAGCTGTTTTTT	CAWSVLVGAGELFF
TRBD1	-	TRBJ1-2	TRBV6-2/TRBV6-3	TGTGCCAGCAGCCCAGGGGGAGCTAACTATGGCTACACCTTC	CASSPGGANYGYTF
-	-	TRBJ2-3	TRBV18	TGTGCCAGCTCACCCCAGGAGGCAGGGGACGCAGATACGCAGTATTTT	CASSPQEAGDADTQYF
TRBD1	-	TRBJ1-2	TRBV27	TGTGCCAGCAGTCCCCGTCGCGGGGACAGTCGCGGTACCCTTGGCCATGGCTACACCTTC	CASSPRRGDSRGTLGHGYTF